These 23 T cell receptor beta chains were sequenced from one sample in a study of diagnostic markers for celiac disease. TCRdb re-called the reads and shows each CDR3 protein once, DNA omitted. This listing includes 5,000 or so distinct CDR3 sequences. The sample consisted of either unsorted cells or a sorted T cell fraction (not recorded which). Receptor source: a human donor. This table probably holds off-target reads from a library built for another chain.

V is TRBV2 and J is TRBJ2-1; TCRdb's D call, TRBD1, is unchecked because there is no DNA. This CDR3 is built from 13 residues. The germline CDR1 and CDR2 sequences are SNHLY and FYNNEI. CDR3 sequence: CASTPTPDNEQFF.

The CDR3 sequence: CASSLKGQGNSEQYF. The rearrangement links TRBV7-2 to TRBJ2-7; the TRBD1 assignment by TCRdb is unverifiable without DNA. Germline CDR1 SGHTA, CDR2 FQGNSA. The CDR3 is made up of 15 amino acids.

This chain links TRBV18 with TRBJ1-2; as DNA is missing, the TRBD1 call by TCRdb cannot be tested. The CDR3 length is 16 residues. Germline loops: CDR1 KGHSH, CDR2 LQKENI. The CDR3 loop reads CASSQDRGHNYYGYTF.

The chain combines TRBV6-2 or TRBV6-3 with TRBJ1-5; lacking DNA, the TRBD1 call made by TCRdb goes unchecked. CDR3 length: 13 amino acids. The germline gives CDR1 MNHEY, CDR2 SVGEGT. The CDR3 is CAITTRINQPQHF.

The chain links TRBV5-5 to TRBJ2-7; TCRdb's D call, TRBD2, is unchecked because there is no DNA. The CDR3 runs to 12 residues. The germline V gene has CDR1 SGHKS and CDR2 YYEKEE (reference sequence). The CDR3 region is CASSRDLYEQYF.

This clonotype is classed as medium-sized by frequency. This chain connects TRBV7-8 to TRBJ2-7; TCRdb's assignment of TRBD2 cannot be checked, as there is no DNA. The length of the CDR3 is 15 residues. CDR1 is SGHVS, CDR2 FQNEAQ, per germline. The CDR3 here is CASSLVGLFSYEQYF.

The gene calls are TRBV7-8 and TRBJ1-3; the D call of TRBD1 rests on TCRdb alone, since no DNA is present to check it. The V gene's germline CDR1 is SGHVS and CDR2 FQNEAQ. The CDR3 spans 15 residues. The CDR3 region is CASSSIGGSGNTIYF.

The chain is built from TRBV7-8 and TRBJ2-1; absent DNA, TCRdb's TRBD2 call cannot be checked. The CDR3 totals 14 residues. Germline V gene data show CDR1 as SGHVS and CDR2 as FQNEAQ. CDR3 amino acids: CASSYREGVNEQFF.

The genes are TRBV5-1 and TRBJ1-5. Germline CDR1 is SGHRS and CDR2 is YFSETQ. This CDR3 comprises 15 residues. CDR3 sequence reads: CASSLAGDQRQPQHF.

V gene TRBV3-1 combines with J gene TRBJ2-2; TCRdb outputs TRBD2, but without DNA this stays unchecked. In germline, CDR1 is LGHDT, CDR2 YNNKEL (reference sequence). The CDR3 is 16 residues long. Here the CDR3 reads CASSQGSGATTGELFF. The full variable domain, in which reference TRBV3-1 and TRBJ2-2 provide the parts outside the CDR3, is DTAVSQTPKYLVTQMGNDKSIKCEQNLGHDTMYWYKQDSKKFLKIMFSYNNKELIINETVPNRFSPKSPDKAHLNLHINSLELGDSAVYFCASSQGSGATTGELFFGEGSRLTVL.

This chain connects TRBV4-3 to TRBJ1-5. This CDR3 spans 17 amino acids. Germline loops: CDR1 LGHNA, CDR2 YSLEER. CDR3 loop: CASSPNPGPADNQPQHF.

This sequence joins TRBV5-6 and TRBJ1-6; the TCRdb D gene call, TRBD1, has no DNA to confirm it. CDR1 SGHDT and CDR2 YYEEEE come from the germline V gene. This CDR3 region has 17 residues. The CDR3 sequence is CASTFSPRTVPNSPLHF.

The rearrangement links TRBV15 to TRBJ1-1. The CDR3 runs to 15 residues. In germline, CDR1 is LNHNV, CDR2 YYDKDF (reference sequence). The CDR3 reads CATSPRALGGTEAFF.

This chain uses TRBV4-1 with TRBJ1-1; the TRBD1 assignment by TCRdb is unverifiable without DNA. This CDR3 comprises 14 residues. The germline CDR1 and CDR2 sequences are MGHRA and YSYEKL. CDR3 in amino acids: CASSQDWGYTEAFF.

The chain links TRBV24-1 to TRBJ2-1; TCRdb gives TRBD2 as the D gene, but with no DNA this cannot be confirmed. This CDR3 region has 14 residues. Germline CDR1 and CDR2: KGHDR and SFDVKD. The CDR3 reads CATSFPGRGDEQFF.

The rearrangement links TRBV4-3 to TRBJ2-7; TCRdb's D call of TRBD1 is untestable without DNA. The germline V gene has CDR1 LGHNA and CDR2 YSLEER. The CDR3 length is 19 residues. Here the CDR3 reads CASSLRFGTGLTPSYEQYF.

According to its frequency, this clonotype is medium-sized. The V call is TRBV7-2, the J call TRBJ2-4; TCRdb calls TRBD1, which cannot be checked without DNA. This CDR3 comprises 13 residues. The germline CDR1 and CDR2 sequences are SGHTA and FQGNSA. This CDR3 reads CASSYRGQNIQYF.

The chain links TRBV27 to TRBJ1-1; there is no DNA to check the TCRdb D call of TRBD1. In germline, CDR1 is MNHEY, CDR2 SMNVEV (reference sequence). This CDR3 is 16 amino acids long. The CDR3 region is CASSPFPRTGLTEAFF.

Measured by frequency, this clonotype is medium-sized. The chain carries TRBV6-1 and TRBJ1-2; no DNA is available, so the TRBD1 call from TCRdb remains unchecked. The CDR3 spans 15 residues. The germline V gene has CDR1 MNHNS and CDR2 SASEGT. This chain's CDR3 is CASSPTGFDRYGYTF.

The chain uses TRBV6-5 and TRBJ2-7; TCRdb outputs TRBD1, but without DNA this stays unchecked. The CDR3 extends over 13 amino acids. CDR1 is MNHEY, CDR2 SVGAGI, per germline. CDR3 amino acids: CASSGGTAAEQYF.

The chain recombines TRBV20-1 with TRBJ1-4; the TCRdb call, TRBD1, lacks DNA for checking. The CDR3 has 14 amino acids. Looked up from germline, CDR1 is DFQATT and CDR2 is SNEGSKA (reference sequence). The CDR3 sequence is CSARVRDPEGKLFF.

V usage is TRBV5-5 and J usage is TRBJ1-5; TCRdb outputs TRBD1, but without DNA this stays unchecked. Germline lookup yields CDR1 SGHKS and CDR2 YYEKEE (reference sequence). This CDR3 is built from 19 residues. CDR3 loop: CASSLMTGTGRLSNQPQHF.

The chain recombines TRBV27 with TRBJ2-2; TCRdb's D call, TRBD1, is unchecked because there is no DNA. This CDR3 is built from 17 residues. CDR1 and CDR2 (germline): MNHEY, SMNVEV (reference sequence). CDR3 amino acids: CASGLYPGTLNTGELFF.